In its sample, the clone carrying this T cell receptor (beta chain) was seen a few times. Its antigen is currently unknown. This CDR3 has 14 residues. V was trimmed by 6 bases and J by 3 bases, leaving 12 bases between them. Germline-derived CDR1 and CDR2 are MRHNA and SNTAGT. The sample comes from a study of T cells in localized non-small cell lung cancer. Findings and caveats of the study: The greatest T cell clonality was found in uninvolved adjacent lung (higher than in tumor). Higher T cell density in the blood was associated with longer overall survival, whereas higher adjacent-lung clonality associated with shorter survival. Adjacent lung was found to contain a median roughly 60 of the top 100 tumor clones.

Method: immunoSEQ multiplex PCR; TCRdb's copy keeps in-frame clones and lacks some. The sample has around 1,800 clones; around 42% are singletons. The starting material was lung tumor tissue, obtained before any cancer treatment. This TCR derives from a male donor aged 60 or over with stage II lung adenocarcinoma. J is TRBJ1-5 and V is TRBV6-4, with D possibly matching TRBD1 (5 bases). The CDR3: CASSQRGVNQPQHF. As DNA, the CDR3 is TGTGCCAGCAGCCAGCGGGGGGTCAATCAGCCCCAGCATTTT.